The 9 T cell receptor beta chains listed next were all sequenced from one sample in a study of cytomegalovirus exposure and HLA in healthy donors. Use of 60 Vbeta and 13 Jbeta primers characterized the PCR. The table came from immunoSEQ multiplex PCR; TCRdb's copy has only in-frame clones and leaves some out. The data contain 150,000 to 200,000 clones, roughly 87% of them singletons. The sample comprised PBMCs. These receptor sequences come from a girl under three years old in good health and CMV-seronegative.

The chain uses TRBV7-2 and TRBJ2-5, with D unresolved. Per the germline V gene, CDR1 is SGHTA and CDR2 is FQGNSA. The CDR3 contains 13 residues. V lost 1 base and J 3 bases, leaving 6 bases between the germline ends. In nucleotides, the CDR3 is TGTGCCAGCAGCTTAGTCCAGAAAGAGACCCAGTACTTC. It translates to CASSLVQKETQYF.

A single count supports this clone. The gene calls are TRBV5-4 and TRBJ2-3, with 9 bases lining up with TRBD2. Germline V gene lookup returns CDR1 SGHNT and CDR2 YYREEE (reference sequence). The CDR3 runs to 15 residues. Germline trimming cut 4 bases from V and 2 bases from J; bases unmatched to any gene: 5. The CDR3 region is CASSILAGATDTQYF. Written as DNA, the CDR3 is TGTGCCAGCAGCATATTAGCGGGAGCCACAGATACGCAGTATTTT.

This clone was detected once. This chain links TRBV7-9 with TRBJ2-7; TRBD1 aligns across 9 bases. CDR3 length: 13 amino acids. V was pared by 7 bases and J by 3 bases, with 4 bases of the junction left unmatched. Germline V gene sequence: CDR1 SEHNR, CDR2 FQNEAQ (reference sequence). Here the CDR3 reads CASTGTGRYEQYF. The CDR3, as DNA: TGTGCCAGCACCGGGACAGGGCGCTACGAGCAGTACTTC.

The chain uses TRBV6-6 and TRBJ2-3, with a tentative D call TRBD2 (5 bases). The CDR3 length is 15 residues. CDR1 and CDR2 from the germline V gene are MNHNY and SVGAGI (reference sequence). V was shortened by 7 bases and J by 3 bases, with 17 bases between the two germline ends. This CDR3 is CASIEGYRITDTQYF. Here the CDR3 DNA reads TGTGCCAGCATAGAGGGCTACCGTATAACAGATACGCAGTATTTT.

The CDR3 bases are TGTGCCACCAGCAGCCCCATCGCTGCCTACACAGATACGCAGTATTTT. It translates to CATSSPIAAYTDTQYF. The rearrangement uses TRBV15 and TRBJ2-3; D unresolved. Germline V gives CDR1 LNHNV, CDR2 YYDKDF (reference sequence). The CDR3 is made up of 16 amino acids. With 3 bases removed from V and 2 bases from J, the gap between germline ends came to 15 bases.

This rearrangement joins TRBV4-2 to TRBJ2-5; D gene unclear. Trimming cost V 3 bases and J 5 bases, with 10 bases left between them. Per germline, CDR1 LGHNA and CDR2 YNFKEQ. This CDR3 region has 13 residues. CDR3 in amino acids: CASSQSPAETQYF. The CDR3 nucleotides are TGTGCCAGCAGCCAGTCCCCAGCGGAGACCCAGTACTTC.

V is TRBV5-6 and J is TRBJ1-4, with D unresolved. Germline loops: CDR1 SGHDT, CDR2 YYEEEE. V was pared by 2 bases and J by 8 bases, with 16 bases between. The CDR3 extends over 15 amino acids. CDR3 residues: CASSFKGAGYEKLFF. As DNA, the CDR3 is TGTGCCAGCAGCTTTAAGGGCGCGGGGTACGAAAAACTGTTTTTT.

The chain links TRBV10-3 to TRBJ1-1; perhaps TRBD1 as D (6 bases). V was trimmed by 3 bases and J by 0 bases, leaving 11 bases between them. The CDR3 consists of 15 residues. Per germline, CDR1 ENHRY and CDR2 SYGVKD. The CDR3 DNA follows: TGTGCCATCAGTGACCCCCAGGGGTTGAACACTGAAGCTTTCTTT. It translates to CAISDPQGLNTEAFF.

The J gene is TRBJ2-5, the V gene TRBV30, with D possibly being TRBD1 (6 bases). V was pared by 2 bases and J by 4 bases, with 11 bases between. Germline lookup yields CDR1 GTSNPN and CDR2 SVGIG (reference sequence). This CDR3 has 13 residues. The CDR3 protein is CAWSRTVRETQYF. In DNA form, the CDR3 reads TGTGCCTGGAGTAGGACAGTACGAGAGACCCAGTACTTC.